Below are 18 T cell receptor beta chains sequenced from a single sample in a study of cytomegalovirus exposure and HLA in healthy donors (dated by TCRdb to the late 2010s). The protocol used for the library was the immunoSEQ multiplex PCR assay. Drawn from immuneACCESS, this table holds only the in-frame rearrangements with V and J called that TCRdb kept. Clones are partly lost; checked studies trace under half to an unresolved V gene and leave the rest unexplained. The sample table contains about 130,000 clones; only one count was recorded for under 90% of them. The ten largest make up around 3.3% of the sample. Sequencing was done on a sample of PBMCs. These receptors all come from a young man in good health and CMV-seronegative.

This chain links TRBV7-2 with TRBJ2-3; 11 nucleotides align to TRBD2. Germline CDR1 is SGHTA and CDR2 is FQGNSA. V lost 1 base to trimming and J lost 1 base; unmatched junction nucleotides: 7. CDR3 length: 18 amino acids. The CDR3 nucleotides are TGTGCCAGCAGCTTAGTCGGGACTAGCGGTTCCCGCACAGATACGCAGTATTTT. It translates to CASSLVGTSGSRTDTQYF. Variable domain in full (rest from reference TRBV7-2 and TRBJ2-3): GAGVSQSPSNKVTEKGKDVELRCDPISGHTALYWYRQSLGQGLEFLIYFQGNSAPDKSGLPSDRFSAERTGGSVSTLTIQRTQQEDSAVYLCASSLVGTSGSRTDTQYFGPGTRLTVL.

The gene calls are TRBV9 and TRBJ2-1; 8 bases agree with TRBD2. V dropped 1 base and J dropped 7; count of bases not matched to a gene: 4. CDR1 is SGDLS and CDR2 is YYNGEE in the germline V gene. The CDR3 extends over 14 amino acids. In nucleotides, the CDR3 is TGTGCCAGCAGCGTATCCGGGGGGGCTAATGAGCAGTTCTTC. Its translation: CASSVSGGANEQFF.

The rearrangement links TRBV29-1 to TRBJ1-1; unclear D gene. CDR1 is SQVTM and CDR2 is ANQGSEA in the germline V gene. Deletions cut 6 bases from V and 0 bases from J, with 8 bases between. This CDR3 is 12 amino acids long. The CDR3 spells CSVGRLNTEAFF. CDR3 in DNA: TGCAGCGTGGGCAGGCTGAACACTGAAGCTTTCTTT.

This clone came up a few times. V usage is TRBV19 and J usage is TRBJ2-5; 9 bases match TRBD1. The V gene end was trimmed by 8 bases and the J gene end by 4 bases; junction bases not matched to a gene: 8. In germline, CDR1 is LNHDA, CDR2 SQIVND (reference sequence). The CDR3 is 14 residues long. The CDR3 region is CASSTGGEAETQYF. CDR3 sequence (DNA): TGTGCCAGTTCGACAGGGGGGGAGGCAGAGACCCAGTACTTC.

The chain employs TRBV23-1 and TRBJ1-2, with a possible D match to TRBD1 (6 bases). TRBV23-1 carries the ORF label, with uncertain function. The CDR3 spans 14 residues. V dropped 4 bases and J dropped 2 bases, with 11 bases sitting between them. The CDR3 loop reads CASSRDRSNYGYTF. CDR3 sequence (DNA): TGCGCCAGCAGTCGCGACAGGTCGAACTATGGCTACACCTTC.

The chain employs TRBV7-9 and TRBJ1-5; D is unresolved. V lost 4 bases and J lost 6, with 13 bases in between. The CDR3 runs to 14 residues. Germline V lookup: CDR1 SEHNR, CDR2 FQNEAQ (reference sequence). CDR3 sequence: CASSSGPEGQPQHF. In DNA, the CDR3 is TGTGCCAGCAGCTCGGGCCCGGAGGGTCAGCCCCAGCATTTT.

The V call is TRBV28, the J call TRBJ1-5, with 7 bases fitting TRBD1. This CDR3 is built from 15 residues. The V gene end was trimmed by 3 bases and the J gene end by 6 bases; junction bases not matched to a gene: 8. The germline V gene encodes CDR1 MDHEN and CDR2 SYDVKM. CDR3 sequence reads: CASSLTGLGVQPQHF. The DNA for the CDR3 is TGTGCCAGCAGTTTGACAGGGCTAGGTGTTCAGCCCCAGCATTTT.

The rearrangement joins TRBV19 to TRBJ1-5; D uncertain. Germline CDR1 reads LNHDA; CDR2 reads SQIVND (reference sequence). Deletions cut 3 bases from V and 0 bases from J, with 9 bases between. This CDR3 is 15 amino acids long. The CDR3 DNA follows: TGTGCCAGTAGTATGGGCGGGATTAGCAATCAGCCCCAGCATTTT. Translation: CASSMGGISNQPQHF. Using reference TRBV19 and TRBJ1-5 for the parts outside the CDR3, the full variable domain is DGGITQSPKYLFRKEGQNVTLSCEQNLNHDAMYWYRQDPGQGLRLIYYSQIVNDFQKGDIAEGYSVSREKKESFPLTVTSAQKNPTAFYLCASSMGGISNQPQHFGDGTRLSIL.

The chain recombines TRBV19 with TRBJ1-5, with D maybe TRBD1 (6 bases). Germline V CDR1 and CDR2: LNHDA, SQIVND (reference sequence). The V and J ends lost 6 bases and 0 bases respectively, with 12 bases between them. The CDR3 consists of 15 residues. This CDR3 reads CASSYDRISNQPQHF. The CDR3 DNA is TGTGCCAGTAGCTATGACAGGATTAGCAATCAGCCCCAGCATTTT.

The rearrangement uses TRBV6-5 and TRBJ1-2; possible D gene TRBD1, 6 bases. V was pared by 1 base and J by 0 bases, with 12 bases between. The germline V gene encodes CDR1 MNHEY and CDR2 SVGAGI. The CDR3 has 16 residues. CDR3 in amino acids: CASSYWARGANYGYTF. Here the CDR3 DNA reads TGTGCCAGCAGTTACTGGGCCAGGGGAGCTAACTATGGCTACACCTTC.

The V and J genes are TRBV2 and TRBJ1-1; D call uncertain. This CDR3 has 13 amino acids. The V end lost 3 bases, the J end lost 4 bases, and 9 bases lay between the germline ends. The germline CDR1 and CDR2 sequences are SNHLY and FYNNEI. CDR3 in amino acids: CASSDRGGTEAFF. CDR3 DNA: TGTGCCAGCAGTGATCGGGGAGGCACTGAAGCTTTCTTT.

The chain couples TRBV4-3 to TRBJ2-7; a weak D match, TRBD1 (5 bases). The ends were cut back, 0 bases at V and 0 bases at J, with 15 bases in the middle. Germline CDR1 reads LGHNA; CDR2 reads YSLEER. This CDR3 comprises 17 residues. As DNA, the CDR3 is TGCGCCAGCAGCCAAGATTTCGGCAGGGCTGTCTCCTACGAGCAGTACTTC. The encoded protein is CASSQDFGRAVSYEQYF.

The V call is TRBV21-1, the J call TRBJ2-4; TRBD1, the D gene given by the table, was not confirmed from the DNA. TRBV21-1 is classified as a pseudogene. The CDR3 totals 15 residues. CDR3 DNA: TGTGCCAGCAGCAAAGCCGGGACAGGCAAAAACATTCAGTACTTC. Its protein product is CASSKAGTGKNIQYF.

A single count supports this clone. The gene calls are TRBV9 and TRBJ2-5, with 8 bases that match TRBD1. The germline V gene has CDR1 SGDLS and CDR2 YYNGEE. The V gene end was trimmed by 0 bases and the J gene end by 5 bases; junction bases not matched to a gene: 0. The CDR3 consists of 13 residues. The CDR3 sequence is CASSVGDRETQYF. The CDR3 DNA follows: TGTGCCAGCAGCGTAGGGGACAGGGAGACCCAGTACTTC.

This sequence joins TRBV6-1 and TRBJ2-7; 8 nucleotides match TRBD1. The CDR3 contains 12 residues. The germline gives CDR1 MNHNS, CDR2 SASEGT. The trim removed 7 bases at V and 4 bases at J, leaving 3 bases unmatched. The CDR3 sequence: CASNNRGYEQYF. In DNA, the CDR3 is TGTGCCAGCAATAACAGGGGGTACGAGCAGTACTTC.

The chain couples TRBV6-1 to TRBJ1-1, with D perhaps TRBD1 (5 bases). Looked up from germline, CDR1 is MNHNS and CDR2 is SASEGT. Trimming left V 0 bases short and J 7 bases short, with 12 bases between. This CDR3 is built from 14 residues. CDR3 DNA: TGTGCCAGCAGTGAAGCCCTTAGACAGCATGAAGCTTTCTTT. It specifies CASSEALRQHEAFF.

The chain combines TRBV5-1 with TRBJ2-7; TRBD2 matches at 8 bases. Unmatched junction bases numbered 15, after V lost 9 bases and J lost 7 bases. Germline V gives CDR1 SGHRS, CDR2 YFSETQ. The CDR3 contains 14 residues. The CDR3 DNA reads TGCGCCACCAAGAAGGGCGGGGGGCTGGAGGAGCAGTACTTC. Protein sequence: CATKKGGGLEEQYF.

The chain carries TRBV5-6 and TRBJ2-2; a possible D gene is TRBD1 (6 bases). The ends were cut back, 0 bases at V and 4 bases at J, with 10 bases in the middle. The CDR3 runs to 15 residues. In germline, CDR1 is SGHDT, CDR2 YYEEEE. This CDR3 is CASSLGWGPTGELFF. CDR3 sequence (DNA): TGTGCCAGCAGCTTGGGTTGGGGGCCCACCGGGGAGCTGTTTTTT.